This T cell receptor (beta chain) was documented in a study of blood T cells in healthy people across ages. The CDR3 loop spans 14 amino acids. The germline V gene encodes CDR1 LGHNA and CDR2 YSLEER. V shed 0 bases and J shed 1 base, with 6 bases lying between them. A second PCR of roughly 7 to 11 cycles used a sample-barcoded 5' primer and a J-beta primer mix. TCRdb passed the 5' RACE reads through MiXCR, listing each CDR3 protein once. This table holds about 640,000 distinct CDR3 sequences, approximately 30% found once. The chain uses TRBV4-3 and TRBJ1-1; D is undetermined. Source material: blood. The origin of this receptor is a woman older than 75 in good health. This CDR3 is CASSQEAANTEAFF. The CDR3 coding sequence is TGCGCCAGCAGCCAAGAAGCAGCGAACACTGAAGCTTTCTTT.